The source of this TCR beta chain is a study of shared clonotypes between healthy human individuals. Study as a whole: Donors had three CD4 naive, three CD4 memory, two CD8 naive and one CD8 memory plate apiece.

Profiling relied on immunoSEQ multiplex PCR, and the TCRdb table lists in-frame clones only, not all of them. The data hold about 2.2 million clones, with about 92% observed a single time. As defined, naive CD8 cells were CD45RO-negative and positively selected for CCR7, with terminally differentiated effector memory CD45RA+ cells excluded. The germline gives CDR1 MNHEY, CDR2 SMNVEV (reference sequence). CDR3 size: 13 residues. V shed 6 bases, J shed 3 bases, and the junction held 3 bases outside the gene matches. Study results and caveats: The low donor count limited represented genetic and exposure-history diversity.

This clone came up once. Its antigen is as yet unknown. The sample holds other DNA sequences that translate to the same CDR3. Sequencing was performed on naive CD8+ T cells from PBMCs. The TCR sequence derives from a man aged 18-30 years in good health. Some clones in this sample may be carry-over from other donors' samples. This chain links TRBV27 with TRBJ2-7; 9 bases align to TRBD2. This CDR3 is CASRTSGRYEQYF. CDR3 coding DNA: TGTGCCAGCAGAACTAGCGGGCGCTACGAGCAGTACTTC.